This T cell receptor beta chain was sequenced in a study of blood T cells in healthy people across ages. The overall study: About one barcoded beta molecule per two T cells was the capture yield of template switching.

Germline V gene sequence: CDR1 SGHDN, CDR2 FVKESK. V shed 4 bases, J shed 13 bases, and the junction held 13 bases outside the gene matches. The CDR3 has 15 amino acids. Alongside a J-beta primer mix, a sample-barcoded 5' primer served in a second PCR lasting roughly 6 to 11 cycles. TCRdb analysed the 5' RACE reads with MiXCR anew, one entry per CDR3 protein. The table shows about a million distinct CDR3 sequences, with roughly 51% occurring only once. This clonotype was counted only a few times. V usage is TRBV14 and J usage is TRBJ2-4; TRBD2 matches 10 bases. The clonotype originates from a woman in her sixties or seventies in good health. The material sequenced was blood. Written as DNA, the CDR3 is TGTGCCAGCAGCCCGTTACGGACTAGCGGTAGTGAGCAGTACTTC. Translated: CASSPLRTSGSEQYF.